The 19 T cell receptor beta chains below come from one sample, sequenced in a study of Graves' ophthalmopathy and Graves' hyperthyroidism. Using RNA transcripts, the TCR beta CDR3 regions were amplified. Amplification began with first-round RT-PCR using HTBI primers, then second-round multiplex PCR was performed. TCRdb redid the calling of the multiplex PCR reads with MiXCR, one entry per CDR3 protein. The sample has approximately 210,000 distinct CDR3 sequences, 20% to 25% seen once; the top ten hold roughly 45%. The specimen was peripheral blood. These receptors came from a woman aged 45-60 years with Graves' ophthalmopathy.

This clonotype was recorded at least ten times. CDR3 sequence (DNA): TGTGCCAGCAGTAGGGGGGAAGGAAATTTCTATGGCTACACCTTC. Protein: CASSRGEGNFYGYTF. The genes are TRBV25-1 and TRBJ1-2; a possible D gene is TRBD1 (6 bases). This CDR3 is 15 amino acids long. The germline V gene has CDR1 MGHDK and CDR2 SYGVNS. The V end was cut by 5 bases, the J end by 4 bases, with 17 bases between.

This clonotype was seen more than once but under ten times. This chain joins TRBV11-1 and TRBJ1-2; 8 positions match TRBD1. The CDR3 totals 16 residues. J lost 1 base, V lost 1 base, and 5 bases had no gene match. Germline V gene lookup returns CDR1 SGHAT and CDR2 FQDESV (reference sequence). CDR3 DNA sequence: TGTGCCAGCAGCTTAGTAGGGACAGGAGTTAACTATGGCTACACCTTC. Its translation is CASSLVGTGVNYGYTF.

In its sample, this clonotype was seen a few times. A much bigger clone sits one base away, suggesting this may be a read error. The genes are TRBV18 and TRBJ2-5; perhaps TRBD1 as D (5 bases). The CDR3 runs to 14 residues. Trimming shortened V by 3 bases and J by 5 bases, and 13 bases separated the two germline ends. CDR1 is KGHSH, CDR2 LQKENI, per germline. The CDR3 reads CASSPHTGRETQYF. The CDR3 nucleotides are TGTGCCAGCTCACCTCATACAGGAAGGGAGACCCAGTACTTC.

This clonotype was picked up many times. This rearrangement joins TRBV4-2 to TRBJ2-5; maybe TRBD2 (5 bases). CDR1 is LGHNA, CDR2 YNFKEQ, per germline. The CDR3 consists of 16 residues. V lost 2 bases, J lost 1 base, and 14 bases lay in between. CDR3 nucleotide sequence: TGTGCCAGCAGCCAACGTCGCGGAGGAGGCCAAGAGACCCAGTACTTC. This gives the protein CASSQRRGGGQETQYF.

This clonotype has at least ten counts. The chain links TRBV7-2 to TRBJ2-5, with TRBD2 matching 9 bases. V was pared by 5 bases and J by 4 bases, with 8 bases of the junction left unmatched. This CDR3 is built from 15 residues. CDR1 is SGHTA, CDR2 FQGNSA, per germline. DNA of the CDR3: TGTGCCAGCAGCAGAAGACTAGCGGTGGGAGAGACCCAGTACTTC. The encoded protein is CASSRRLAVGETQYF.

This clonotype was recorded at least ten times. CDR3 DNA sequence: TGTGCCAGCAGTGGAGAGTGGGACAGCCGTAACTATGGCTACACCTTC. Translating gives CASSGEWDSRNYGYTF. The chain has TRBV12-3 or TRBV12-4 and TRBJ1-2, with 7 bases matching TRBD1. The CDR3 is 16 amino acids. V lost 5 bases, J lost 1 base, and 10 bases stayed unmatched.

The sample holds many counts of this clonotype. V and J are TRBV19 and TRBJ1-5, with TRBD1 matching 7 bases. The germline V gene has CDR1 LNHDA and CDR2 SQIVND (reference sequence). The trim removed 7 bases at V and 2 bases at J, leaving 14 bases unmatched. This CDR3 contains 17 residues. The CDR3 sequence: CASTLYSAGTGNQPQHF. The CDR3 DNA is TGTGCCAGTACCCTATATTCGGCTGGGACAGGCAATCAGCCCCAGCATTTT.

At least ten counts were recorded for this clonotype. The gene calls are TRBV20-1 and TRBJ2-7; TRBD2 matches 10 bases. The germline gives CDR1 DFQATT, CDR2 SNEGSKA (reference sequence). The length of the CDR3 is 14 residues. With V trimmed by 1 base and J by 3 bases, 3 bases remained unmatched. The CDR3 spells CSARGTSGDYEQYF. The CDR3 bases are TGCAGTGCTAGAGGGACTAGCGGAGACTACGAGCAGTACTTC.

This clonotype has ten or more counts. J is TRBJ1-5 and V is TRBV6-2 or TRBV6-3; maybe TRBD1 (5 bases). V lost 8 bases and J 3 bases, leaving 14 bases between the germline ends. The CDR3 consists of 14 residues. The germline V gene has CDR1 MNHEY and CDR2 SVGEGT. CDR3 in amino acids: CASGRAFPNQPQHF. The CDR3 region has the DNA TGTGCCAGCGGCAGGGCCTTTCCCAATCAGCCCCAGCATTTT.

The DNA for the CDR3 is TGCAGCGTCTCAGCGGGGGGGGAGACCCAGTACTTC. Its protein product is CSVSAGGETQYF. The chain uses TRBV29-1 and TRBJ2-5, with 10 nucleotides matching TRBD2. Trimming at V came to 6 bases and at J to 5 bases, leaving 3 bases not matched to a gene. Germline V gene sequence: CDR1 SQVTM, CDR2 ANQGSEA. CDR3 length equals 12 residues.

Remarks on this clonotype: A much larger clone lies one base from this, so it may be a read error. Because it lacks the conserved phenylalanine or tryptophan at the end, this CDR3 is likely a read error. This rearrangement joins TRBV30 to TRBJ1-2, with D maybe TRBD1 (5 bases). CDR1 is GTSNPN and CDR2 is SVGIG in the germline V gene (reference sequence). The CDR3 is made up of 15 amino acids. V dropped 3 bases and J dropped 5 bases, with 19 bases sitting between them. CDR3 residues: CAWRAKGTGNYGYTL. The CDR3 DNA follows: TGTGCCTGGAGGGCCAAAGGGACGGGGAATTATGGCTACACCCTC.

The V gene is TRBV12-3 or TRBV12-4, the J gene TRBJ1-3; D gene unclear. V was clipped by 6 bases and J by 0 bases, with 6 bases between them. This CDR3 is 13 amino acids long. CDR3 region: CASRRNSGNTIYF. The CDR3 DNA is TGTGCCAGCAGACGGAACTCTGGAAACACCATATATTTT.

The rearrangement joins TRBV24-1 to TRBJ2-7; 9 nucleotides match TRBD2. The CDR3 runs 14 residues. J was trimmed by 0 bases and V by 9 bases; bases with no gene match: 5. Germline lookup yields CDR1 KGHDR and CDR2 SFDVKD. CDR3 protein: CATEDSGSSYEQYF. The CDR3 region has the DNA TGTGCCACCGAGGATAGCGGGAGCTCCTACGAGCAGTACTTC.

This clonotype was recorded many times. The chain links TRBV20-1 to TRBJ1-5; D is possibly TRBD1 (5 bases). CDR1 is DFQATT and CDR2 is SNEGSKA in the germline V gene (reference sequence). The CDR3 runs 14 residues. Trimming removed 4 bases from V and 4 bases from J, with 14 bases in between. DNA of the CDR3: TGCAGTGCTAAAGACCCGAGGGGTAATCAGCCCCAGCATTTT. It yields the protein CSAKDPRGNQPQHF.

In this sample, this clonotype turned up many times. The V gene is TRBV29-1, the J gene TRBJ1-1, with 7 bases that match TRBD1. In germline, CDR1 is SQVTM, CDR2 ANQGSEA. Trimming at V came to 5 bases and at J to 1 base, leaving 7 bases not matched to a gene. The CDR3 covers 14 residues. The DNA for the CDR3 is TGCAGCGTTCAGAGAGGGGACAGGAACACTGAAGCTTTCTTT. Residues: CSVQRGDRNTEAFF.

This chain joins TRBV5-4 and TRBJ2-2, with D perhaps assigned TRBD1 or TRBD2 (5 bases each). The V end was cut by 5 bases, the J end by 4 bases, with 9 bases between. Per germline, CDR1 SGHNT and CDR2 YYREEE (reference sequence). The CDR3 has 13 amino acids. Written as DNA, the CDR3 is TGTGCCAGCAGATCGGGGCCCACCGGGGAGCTGTTTTTT. Amino acid sequence: CASRSGPTGELFF.

This clonotype was picked up many times. The rearrangement joins TRBV12-3 or TRBV12-4 to TRBJ1-1; D is possibly TRBD1 (6 bases). V lost 5 bases and J 0 bases, leaving 16 bases between the germline ends. This CDR3 contains 16 residues. This CDR3 reads CASSGGHTALNTEAFF. As DNA, the CDR3 is TGTGCCAGCAGTGGGGGACACACCGCCTTGAACACTGAAGCTTTCTTT.

This clonotype was observed many times. The chain has TRBV10-2 and TRBJ1-1; D unresolved. Germline V gene sequence: CDR1 WSHSY, CDR2 SAAADI. This CDR3 is built from 14 residues. Trimming took 0 bases from V and 2 from J, leaving 7 bases between them. CDR3 in amino acids: CASSESTVNTEAFF. CDR3 nucleotide sequence: TGCGCCAGCAGTGAGTCGACCGTAAACACTGAAGCTTTCTTT.

This clonotype was counted many times. The rearrangement links TRBV11-2 to TRBJ1-2; 7 nucleotides agree with TRBD1. J was trimmed by 5 bases and V by 3 bases; bases with no gene match: 9. Per germline, CDR1 SGHAT and CDR2 FQNNGV. The length of the CDR3 is 15 residues. CDR3 in DNA: TGTGCCAGCAGCTTTCTGGGACAGCGAAATTATGGCTACACCTTC. It codes for CASSFLGQRNYGYTF.